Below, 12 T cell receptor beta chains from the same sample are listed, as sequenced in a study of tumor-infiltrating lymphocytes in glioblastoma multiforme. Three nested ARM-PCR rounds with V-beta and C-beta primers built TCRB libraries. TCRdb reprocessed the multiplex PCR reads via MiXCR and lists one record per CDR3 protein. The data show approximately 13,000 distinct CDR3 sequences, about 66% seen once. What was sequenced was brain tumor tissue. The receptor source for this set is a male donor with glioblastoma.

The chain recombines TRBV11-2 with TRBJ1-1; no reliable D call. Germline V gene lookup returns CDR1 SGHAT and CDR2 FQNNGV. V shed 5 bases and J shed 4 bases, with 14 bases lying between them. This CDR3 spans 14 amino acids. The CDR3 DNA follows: TGTGCCAGCAGCCTCGGACTGACGGGCACTGAAGCTTTCTTT. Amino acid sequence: CASSLGLTGTEAFF.

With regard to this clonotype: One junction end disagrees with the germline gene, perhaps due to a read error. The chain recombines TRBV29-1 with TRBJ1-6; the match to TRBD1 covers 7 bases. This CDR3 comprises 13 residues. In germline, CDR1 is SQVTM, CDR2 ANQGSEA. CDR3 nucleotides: TGCTGCGTAGCCAGGGACAGAGAATCACCCCTACACTTT. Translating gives CCVARDRESPLHF.

CDR3 in DNA: TGCAGTGCCAAACCGCTCACGGGACAGGGTTCCACCGAGGAACTGTTTTTT. Translation: CSAKPLTGQGSTEELFF. The rearrangement links TRBV20-1 to TRBJ2-2; 9 bases match TRBD1. Germline V gene lookup returns CDR1 DFQATT and CDR2 SNEGSKA (reference sequence). The V gene end was trimmed by 6 bases and the J gene end by 14 bases; junction bases not matched to a gene: 25. The length of the CDR3 is 17 residues.

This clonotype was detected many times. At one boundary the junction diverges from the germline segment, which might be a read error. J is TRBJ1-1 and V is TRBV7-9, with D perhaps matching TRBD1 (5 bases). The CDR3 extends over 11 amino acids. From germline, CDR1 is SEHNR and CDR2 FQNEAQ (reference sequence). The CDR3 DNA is TGTGCCAGCAGCACAGGACGGCAGGGCCTGTTT. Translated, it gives CASSTGRQGLF.

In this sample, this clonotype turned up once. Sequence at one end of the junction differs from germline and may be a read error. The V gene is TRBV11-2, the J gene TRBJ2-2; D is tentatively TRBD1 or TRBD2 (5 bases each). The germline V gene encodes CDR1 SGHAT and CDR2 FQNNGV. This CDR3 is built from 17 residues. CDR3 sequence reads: CVSSSRVQGRNTGELFF. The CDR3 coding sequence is TGTGTCAGCAGCTCGAGGGTTCAGGGTCGGAACACAGGGGAGCTGTTTTTT. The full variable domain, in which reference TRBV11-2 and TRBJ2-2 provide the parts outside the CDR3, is EAGVAQSPRYKIIEKRQSVAFWCNPISGHATLYWYQQILGQGPKLLIQFQNNGVVDDSQLPKDRFSAERLKGVDSTLKIQPAKLEDSAVYLCVSSSRVQGRNTGELFFGEGSRLTVL.

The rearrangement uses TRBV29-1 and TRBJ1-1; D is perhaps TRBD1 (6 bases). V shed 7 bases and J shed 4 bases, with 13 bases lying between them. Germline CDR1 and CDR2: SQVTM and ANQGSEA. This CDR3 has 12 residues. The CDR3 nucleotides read TGCAGCGGAGGGTGGGGGGCCACTGAAGCTTTCTTT. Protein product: CSGGWGATEAFF.

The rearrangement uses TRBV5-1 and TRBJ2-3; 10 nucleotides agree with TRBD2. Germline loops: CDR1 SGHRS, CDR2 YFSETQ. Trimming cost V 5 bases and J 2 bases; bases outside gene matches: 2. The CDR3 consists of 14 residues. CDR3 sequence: CASRSGGATDTQYF. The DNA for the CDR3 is TGCGCCAGCAGGAGCGGGGGGGCCACAGATACGCAGTATTTT.

CDR3 region: CASSLVRSSGGSNTGELFF. The DNA for the CDR3 is TGTGCCAGCAGCTTAGTTCGTTCCAGCGGGGGCTCGAACACCGGGGAGCTGTTTTTT. V gene TRBV11-2 combines with J gene TRBJ2-2; 8 bases fit TRBD2. Germline loops: CDR1 SGHAT, CDR2 FQNNGV. The V gene end was trimmed by 1 base and the J gene end by 0 bases; junction bases not matched to a gene: 10. The CDR3 is made up of 19 amino acids.

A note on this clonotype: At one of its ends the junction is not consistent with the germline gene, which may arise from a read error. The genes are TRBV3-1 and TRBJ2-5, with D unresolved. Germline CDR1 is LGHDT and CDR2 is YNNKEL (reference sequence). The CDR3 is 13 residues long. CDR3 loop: CGSSQVVGETQYF. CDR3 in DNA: TGTGGCAGCAGCCAAGTTGTGGGGGAGACCCAGTACTTC.

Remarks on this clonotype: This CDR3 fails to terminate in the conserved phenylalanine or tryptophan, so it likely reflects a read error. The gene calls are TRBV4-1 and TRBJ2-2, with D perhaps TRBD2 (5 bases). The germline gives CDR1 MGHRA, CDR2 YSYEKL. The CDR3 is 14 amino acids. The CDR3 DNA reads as TGCACCAGCAGCCAAGATTCGGGGTCCGGGGAGCTGTTTTAT. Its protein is CTSSQDSGSGELFY.

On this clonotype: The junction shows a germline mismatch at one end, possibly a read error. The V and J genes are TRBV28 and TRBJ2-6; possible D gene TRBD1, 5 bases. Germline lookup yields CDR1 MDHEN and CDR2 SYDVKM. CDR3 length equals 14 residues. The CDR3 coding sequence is TGTGCCAGATTAAGCCCATCTGGGGCCAGCGTCCTGACTTTC. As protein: CARLSPSGASVLTF.

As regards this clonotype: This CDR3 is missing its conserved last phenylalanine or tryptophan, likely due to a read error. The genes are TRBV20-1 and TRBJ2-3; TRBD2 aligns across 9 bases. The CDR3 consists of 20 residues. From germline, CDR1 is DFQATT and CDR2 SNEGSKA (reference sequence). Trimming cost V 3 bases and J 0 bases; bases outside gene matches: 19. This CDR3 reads CSASRPGLARGASSTDTQYS. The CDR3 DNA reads TGCAGTGCTAGTCGCCCCGGACTAGCGAGAGGGGCGAGTAGCACAGATACGCAGTATTCT.